The sequence of this T cell receptor (beta chain) was determined in a study of T cell clones after liver transplantation. Study-level background: Liver transplant recipients had immunosuppression withdrawal attempted within 2 years. General study findings and limits: Post-transplant, graft-donor-reactive CD4 TCRbeta sequences in blood dropped significantly in 5 of 8 subjects. Migration into the graft, not deletion, may explain lost graft donor-reactive T cells. A larger donor-reactive than third-party decline suggested partial antigen-specific deletion.

Germline assignment: CDR1 SEHNR and CDR2 FQNEAQ (reference sequence). The length of the CDR3 is 14 residues. V gave up 5 bases and J gave up 5 bases; unmatched junction bases: 3. The protocol was immunoSEQ multiplex PCR, while the TCRdb copy is restricted to in-frame clones and leaves out a portion. This repertoire shows about 53,000 clones, about four fifths found once; its top ten account for about 8.1%. To note about this clone: No antigen is known for it.

The sequences come from CD4+ T cells from blood, collected before liver transplant. This TCR was sampled from a human donor who received a liver transplant. The chain is built from TRBV7-9 and TRBJ1-4, with 9 positions matching TRBD1. CDR3 bases: TGTGCCAGCAGCGCCGGGACAGGGAATGAAAAACTGTTTTTT. Protein product: CASSAGTGNEKLFF.